The TCR beta chain described here comes from a study of cytomegalovirus exposure and HLA in healthy donors. Looking at the study overall: Unique TCRs numbering some 80 million, obtained from HLA-typed donors, made up an early data release. Study observations and caveats: The listing of roughly 160 TCR beta chains classed them as cytomegalovirus-associated. In an earlier analysis, most TCR beta V segments were productive about 87% or about 30% of the time.

Primers: 60 Vbeta forward and 13 Jbeta reverse. Sequencing used immunoSEQ multiplex PCR; TCRdb keeps in-frame clones, though not all of them. The listing contains under 100,000 clones. Turning to this clone: Its antigen is not known.

Germline V gives CDR1 SNHLY, CDR2 FYNNEI. The CDR3 extends over 16 amino acids. V gave up 4 bases and J gave up 5 bases; unmatched junction bases: 11. The sample taken for sequencing was PBMCs. V and J are TRBV2 and TRBJ1-1; 9 nucleotides agree with TRBD1. The sequence derives from a young man in good health and CMV-seronegative. The CDR3 nucleotides are TGTGCCAGCAGTGGAGATACCGGGACAGGGTCGACTGAAGCTTTCTTT. Translating it yields CASSGDTGTGSTEAFF.